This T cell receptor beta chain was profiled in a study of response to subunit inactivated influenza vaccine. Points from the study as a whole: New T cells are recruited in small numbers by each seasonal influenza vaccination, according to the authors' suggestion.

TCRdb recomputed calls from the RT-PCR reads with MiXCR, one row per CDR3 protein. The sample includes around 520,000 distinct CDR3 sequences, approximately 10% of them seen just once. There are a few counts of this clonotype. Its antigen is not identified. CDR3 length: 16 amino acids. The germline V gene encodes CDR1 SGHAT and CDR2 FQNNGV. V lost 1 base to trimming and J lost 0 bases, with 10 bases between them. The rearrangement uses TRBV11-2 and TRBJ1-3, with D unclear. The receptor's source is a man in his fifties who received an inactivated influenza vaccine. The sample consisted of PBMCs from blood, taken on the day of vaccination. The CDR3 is CASSLGRQSSGNTIYF. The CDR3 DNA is TGTGCCAGCAGCTTAGGGAGGCAGAGCTCTGGAAACACCATATATTTT.